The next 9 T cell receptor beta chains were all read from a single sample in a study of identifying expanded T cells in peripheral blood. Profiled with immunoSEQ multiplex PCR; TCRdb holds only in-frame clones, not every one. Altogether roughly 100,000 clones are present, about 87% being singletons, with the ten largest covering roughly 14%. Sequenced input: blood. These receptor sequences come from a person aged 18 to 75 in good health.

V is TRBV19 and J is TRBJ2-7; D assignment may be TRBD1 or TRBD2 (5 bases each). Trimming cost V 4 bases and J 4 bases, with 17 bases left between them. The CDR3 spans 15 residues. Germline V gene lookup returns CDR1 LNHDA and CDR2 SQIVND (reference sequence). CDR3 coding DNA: TGTGCCAGTAGTAAGGCCGGCACAGGAGGATACGAGCAGTACTTC. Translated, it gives CASSKAGTGGYEQYF.

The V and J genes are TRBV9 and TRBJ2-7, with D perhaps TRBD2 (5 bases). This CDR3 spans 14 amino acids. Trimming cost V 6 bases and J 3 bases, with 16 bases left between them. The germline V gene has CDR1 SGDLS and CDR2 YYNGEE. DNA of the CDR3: TGTGCCAGCAATCCCGGGGATCTTTTCTACGAGCAGTACTTC. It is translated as CASNPGDLFYEQYF.

The chain's CDR3 is CASSPSGGYKNEQFF. The CDR3 nucleotides read TGTGCCAGTTCCCCTAGCGGGGGGTATAAGAATGAGCAGTTCTTC. The V and J genes are TRBV19 and TRBJ2-1; 11 nucleotides match TRBD2. Unmatched junction bases numbered 10, after V lost 8 bases and J lost 7 bases. The CDR3 loop spans 15 amino acids. Germline lookup yields CDR1 LNHDA and CDR2 SQIVND (reference sequence).

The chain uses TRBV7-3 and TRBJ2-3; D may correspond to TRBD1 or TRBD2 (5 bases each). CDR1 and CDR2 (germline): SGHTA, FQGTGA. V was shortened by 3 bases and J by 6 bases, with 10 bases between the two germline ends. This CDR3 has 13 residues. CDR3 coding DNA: TGTGCCAGCAGCTTCGAGGGGTCGGATACGCAGTATTTT. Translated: CASSFEGSDTQYF.

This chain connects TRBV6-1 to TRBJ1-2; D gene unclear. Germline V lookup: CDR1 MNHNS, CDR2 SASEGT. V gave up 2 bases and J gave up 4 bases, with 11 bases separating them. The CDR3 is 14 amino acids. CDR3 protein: CASSELLDGYGYTF. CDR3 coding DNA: TGTGCCAGCAGTGAACTTCTGGACGGCTATGGCTACACCTTC.

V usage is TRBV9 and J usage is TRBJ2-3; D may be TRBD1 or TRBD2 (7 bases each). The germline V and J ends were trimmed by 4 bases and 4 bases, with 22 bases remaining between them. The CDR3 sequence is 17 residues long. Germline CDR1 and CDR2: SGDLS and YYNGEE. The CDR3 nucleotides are TGTGCCAGCAGCCCCAGGGGAGGGGGCGCGGTCCCAGATACGCAGTATTTT. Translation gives CASSPRGGGAVPDTQYF. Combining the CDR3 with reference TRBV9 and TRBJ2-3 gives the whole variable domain DSGVTQTPKHLITATGQRVTLRCSPRSGDLSVYWYQQSLDQGLQFLIQYYNGEERAKGNILERFSAQQFPDLHSELNLSSLELGDSALYFCASSPRGGGAVPDTQYFGPGTRLTVL.

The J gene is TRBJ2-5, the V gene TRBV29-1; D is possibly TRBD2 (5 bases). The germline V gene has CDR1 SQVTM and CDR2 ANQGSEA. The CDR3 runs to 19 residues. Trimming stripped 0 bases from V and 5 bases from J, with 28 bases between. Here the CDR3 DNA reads TGCAGCGTTGAAGATTTTAGTCGGGGATATACTAAAAGCGCGGAGACCCAGTACTTC. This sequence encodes CSVEDFSRGYTKSAETQYF.

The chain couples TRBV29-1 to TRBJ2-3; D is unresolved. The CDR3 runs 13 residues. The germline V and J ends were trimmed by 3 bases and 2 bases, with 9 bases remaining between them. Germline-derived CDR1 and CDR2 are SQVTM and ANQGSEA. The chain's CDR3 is CSVESSLTDTQYF. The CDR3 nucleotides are TGCAGCGTTGAGTCCTCCCTCACAGATACGCAGTATTTT.

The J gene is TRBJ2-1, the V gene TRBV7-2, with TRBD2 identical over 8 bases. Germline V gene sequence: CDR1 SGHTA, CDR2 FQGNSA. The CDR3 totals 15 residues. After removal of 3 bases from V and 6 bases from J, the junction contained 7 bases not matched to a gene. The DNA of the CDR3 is TGTGCCAGCAGCTTTAGCGGGAACTACGGCAATGAGCAGTTCTTC. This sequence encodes CASSFSGNYGNEQFF.